This T cell receptor beta chain was documented in a study of regulatory T cells in long-lasting Graves disease. As concerns this clonotype: A much larger clone sits a single nucleotide away, making a read error possible.

This CDR3 is built from 13 residues. Researchers made TCR beta libraries by using iRepertoire HTBI primers and running Arm-PCR on CDR3 regions. TCRdb re-called the multiplex PCR reads with MiXCR, one entry per CDR3 protein. The sample has 400,000 to 500,000 distinct CDR3 sequences, 20% to 25% seen once; the top ten hold over 10%. The sample's time point: persistent/refractory GD, antithyroid drugs over 5 years with positive TRAb. There was RNA extracted from PBMCs, and the TCR library was made from it. The specimen comprised peripheral blood mononuclear cells (PBMCs), sampled when the disease was refractory, from a patient treated with antithyroid drugs. The clonotype was recovered from a female donor with Graves disease. The rearrangement joins TRBV12-3 or TRBV12-4 to TRBJ2-7, with D uncertain. The CDR3 protein is CAGSFRVPYEQYF. The CDR3 coding sequence is TGTGCCGGCAGTTTTAGGGTCCCCTACGAGCAGTACTTC.